This passage covers 18 T cell receptor beta chains from one sample sequenced in a study of blood T cell repertoires in COVID-19 (dated by TCRdb to the early 2020s). The library relied on the immunoSEQ multiplex PCR assay. TCRdb took this table from immuneACCESS and kept in-frame rearrangements with V and J called. Such tables lack part of the clones; where checked against another copy, unresolved V genes explain under half of the gap, and the rest is unexplained. The sample table shows about 100,000 clones, and about 86% are seen once. The ten largest clones capture less than 3.5% of the sample. The sequencing input was PBMCs or T cells enriched from blood (not recorded which). These receptors all come from a woman aged 45-59 years who had recovered from COVID-19.

The gene calls are TRBV7-9 and TRBJ2-5, with TRBD2 as a possible D gene (5 bases). The CDR3 runs to 16 residues. Trimming shortened V by 0 bases and J by 0 bases, and 11 bases separated the two germline ends. Germline values: CDR1 SEHNR, CDR2 FQNEAQ (reference sequence). CDR3 bases: TGTGCCAGCAGCTTAGCCCGTCGAGGGCACCAAGAGACCCAGTACTTC. It specifies CASSLARRGHQETQYF.

V and J are TRBV7-3 and TRBJ2-5; 11 bases agree with TRBD2. The CDR3 totals 14 residues. Trimming at V came to 3 bases and at J to 5 bases, leaving 2 bases not matched to a gene. Germline V CDR1 and CDR2: SGHTA, FQGTGA. Here the CDR3 reads CASSFGTSGETQYF. As DNA, the CDR3 is TGTGCCAGCAGCTTTGGGACTAGCGGCGAGACCCAGTACTTC.

The chain carries TRBV10-2 and TRBJ2-1; 12 nucleotides line up with TRBD2. Unmatched junction bases numbered 13, after V lost 4 bases and J lost 9 bases. The CDR3 length is 17 residues. Germline V CDR1 and CDR2: WSHSY, SAAADI. Here the CDR3 reads CASSVPPSGGAPGEQFF. The CDR3 DNA is TGCGCCAGCAGTGTGCCCCCTAGCGGGGGGGCCCCGGGTGAGCAGTTCTTC.

The chain couples TRBV5-1 to TRBJ1-4; D gene uncertain. V lost 0 bases, J lost 5 bases, and 5 bases lay in between. The CDR3 extends over 13 amino acids. Germline V gene sequence: CDR1 SGHRS, CDR2 YFSETQ. CDR3 DNA: TGCGCCAGCAGCTTGGCTGCGAATGAAAAACTGTTTTTT. Translated: CASSLAANEKLFF.

This chain joins TRBV28 and TRBJ1-3, with TRBD1 matching 7 bases. The germline gives CDR1 MDHEN, CDR2 SYDVKM. Unmatched junction bases numbered 4, after V lost 2 bases and J lost 0 bases. CDR3 length: 16 amino acids. CDR3 coding DNA: TGTGCCAGCAGTTTAGCGGGACAGATCTCTGGAAACACCATATATTTT. This codes for CASSLAGQISGNTIYF. Full variable domain (rest looked up from reference TRBV28 and TRBJ1-3): DVKVTQSSRYLVKRTGEKVFLECVQDMDHENMFWYRQDPGLGLRLIYFSYDVKMKEKGDIPEGYSVSREKKERFSLILESASTNQTSMYLCASSLAGQISGNTIYFGEGSWLTVV.

This chain joins TRBV27 and TRBJ1-6; D call uncertain. This CDR3 region has 15 residues. Germline CDR1 reads MNHEY; CDR2 reads SMNVEV (reference sequence). V gave up 5 bases and J gave up 7 bases, with 15 bases separating them. The CDR3 loop is CASSLEGGVNSPLHF. The CDR3 coding sequence is TGTGCCAGCAGTCTTGAGGGAGGTGTCAATTCACCCCTCCACTTT.

The chain uses TRBV5-1 and TRBJ2-7, with TRBD2 matching 13 bases. The V gene's germline CDR1 is SGHRS and CDR2 YFSETQ. V lost 3 bases to trimming and J lost 9 bases; unmatched junction nucleotides: 9. The CDR3 extends over 15 amino acids. CDR3 loop: CASSSTSGGGRRQYF. CDR3 in DNA: TGCGCCAGCAGCTCCACTAGCGGGGGGGGGAGGAGGCAGTACTTC. The full variable domain, with the rest looked up from reference TRBV5-1 and TRBJ2-7, is KAGVTQTPRYLIKTRGQQVTLSCSPISGHRSVSWYQQTPGQGLQFLFEYFSETQRNKGNFPGRFSGRQFSNSRSEMNVSTLELGDSALYLCASSSTSGGGRRQYFGPGTRLTVT.

The chain is built from TRBV3-1 (or the pseudogene TRBV3-2) and TRBJ2-5; the D is unclear. Germline-derived CDR1 and CDR2 are LGHDT and YNNKEL (reference sequence). CDR3 length: 15 amino acids. Trimming took 1 base from V and 1 from J, leaving 10 bases between them. Here the CDR3 DNA reads TGTGCCAGCAGCCAAGGGGCTCAACTCCAAGAGACCCAGTACTTC. It translates to CASSQGAQLQETQYF.

The chain recombines TRBV4-1 with TRBJ2-6; D might be TRBD1 (6 bases). This CDR3 has 19 residues. V was cut by 6 bases and J by 0 bases, with 21 bases left in between. Germline assignment: CDR1 MGHRA and CDR2 YSYEKL. The CDR3 bases are TGCGCCAGCAGACACCCTACAGGGAAACTTTCCTCTGGGGCCAACGTCCTGACTTTC. Translation: CASRHPTGKLSSGANVLTF.

V gene TRBV6-5 combines with J gene TRBJ1-2; tentative D call: TRBD1 (6 bases). The germline gives CDR1 MNHEY, CDR2 SVGAGI. The CDR3 spans 15 residues. Trimming left V 2 bases short and J 6 bases short, with 16 bases between. The CDR3 DNA reads TGTGCCAGCAGTTACGGCAGGGGTCGTCAGGATGGCTACACCTTC. It encodes CASSYGRGRQDGYTF.

V gene TRBV4-1 combines with J gene TRBJ1-1, with TRBD1 matching 10 bases. Unmatched junction bases numbered 18, after V lost 2 bases and J lost 0 bases. The CDR3 is 21 amino acids. CDR1 is MGHRA, CDR2 YSYEKL, per germline. Here the CDR3 DNA reads TGCGCCAGCAGCCAACCCCGGGACAGGGGTCCAAAGACTGAATTGAACACTGAAGCTTTCTTT. Its protein product is CASSQPRDRGPKTELNTEAFF.

The chain combines TRBV6-1 with TRBJ2-5; D is perhaps TRBD1 (6 bases). The CDR3 sequence is 15 residues long. V was clipped by 1 base and J by 2 bases, with 11 bases between them. Germline V lookup: CDR1 MNHNS, CDR2 SASEGT. In DNA form, the CDR3 reads TGTGCCAGCAGTGAAGTGTCAGGGGAGCAAGAGACCCAGTACTTC. This encodes CASSEVSGEQETQYF.

This chain joins TRBV4-1 and TRBJ1-2, with TRBD1 matching over 9 bases. The CDR3 loop spans 19 amino acids. V lost 0 bases to trimming and J lost 4 bases; unmatched junction nucleotides: 15. The germline gives CDR1 MGHRA, CDR2 YSYEKL. This chain's CDR3 is CASSQEGRTGVRRGYGYTF. The DNA for the CDR3 is TGCGCCAGCAGCCAAGAGGGGAGGACAGGGGTGAGGAGGGGCTATGGCTACACCTTC.

The chain uses TRBV18 and TRBJ2-7; 8 bases line up with TRBD2. The ends lost 3 bases at V and 2 bases at J; junction bases unmatched: 3. This CDR3 has 14 amino acids. CDR1 is KGHSH, CDR2 LQKENI, per germline. CDR3 amino acids: CASSPTGGPYEQYF. The CDR3 DNA sequence: TGTGCCAGCTCACCGACGGGGGGGCCCTACGAGCAGTACTTC.

The chain carries TRBV18 and TRBJ2-7, with 9 nucleotides matching TRBD1. V was pared by 4 bases and J by 5 bases, with 9 bases of the junction left unmatched. The CDR3 is 15 amino acids. The germline CDR1 and CDR2 sequences are KGHSH and LQKENI. The CDR3 region has the DNA TGTGCCAGCTCACTTCGGACAGGGGAGATCCACGAGCAGTACTTC. Protein sequence: CASSLRTGEIHEQYF. Based on the CDR3 plus reference TRBV18 and TRBJ2-7, the full variable domain is NAGVMQNPRHLVRRRGQEARLRCSPMKGHSHVYWYRQLPEEGLKFMVYLQKENIIDESGMPKERFSAEFPKEGPSILRIQQVVRGDSAAYFCASSLRTGEIHEQYFGPGTRLTVT.

V is TRBV24-1 and J is TRBJ2-2; D is perhaps TRBD1 (5 bases). In germline, CDR1 is KGHDR, CDR2 SFDVKD. Trimming took off 4 bases at V and 4 bases at J, with 15 bases between the two ends. The CDR3 length is 16 residues. CDR3 residues: CATSDRQYTFTGELFF. As DNA, the CDR3 is TGTGCCACCAGTGACCGACAGTATACTTTCACCGGGGAGCTGTTTTTT.

This chain links TRBV27 with TRBJ2-2, with unresolved D. Germline CDR1 reads MNHEY; CDR2 reads SMNVEV (reference sequence). The CDR3 runs to 13 residues. Trimming stripped 5 bases from V and 5 bases from J, with 9 bases between. CDR3 amino acids: CASSLDGTGELFF. The CDR3 region has the DNA TGTGCCAGCAGTCTTGACGGGACCGGGGAGCTGTTTTTT.

The chain links TRBV7-8 to TRBJ2-7; 9 bases line up with TRBD1. The germline V gene encodes CDR1 SGHVS and CDR2 FQNEAQ. The CDR3 contains 15 residues. Trimming at V came to 6 bases and at J to 9 bases, leaving 15 bases not matched to a gene. CDR3: CASSQSGQGILGQYF. The CDR3 nucleotides are TGTGCCAGCAGTCAATCGGGACAGGGCATCTTAGGGCAGTACTTC.